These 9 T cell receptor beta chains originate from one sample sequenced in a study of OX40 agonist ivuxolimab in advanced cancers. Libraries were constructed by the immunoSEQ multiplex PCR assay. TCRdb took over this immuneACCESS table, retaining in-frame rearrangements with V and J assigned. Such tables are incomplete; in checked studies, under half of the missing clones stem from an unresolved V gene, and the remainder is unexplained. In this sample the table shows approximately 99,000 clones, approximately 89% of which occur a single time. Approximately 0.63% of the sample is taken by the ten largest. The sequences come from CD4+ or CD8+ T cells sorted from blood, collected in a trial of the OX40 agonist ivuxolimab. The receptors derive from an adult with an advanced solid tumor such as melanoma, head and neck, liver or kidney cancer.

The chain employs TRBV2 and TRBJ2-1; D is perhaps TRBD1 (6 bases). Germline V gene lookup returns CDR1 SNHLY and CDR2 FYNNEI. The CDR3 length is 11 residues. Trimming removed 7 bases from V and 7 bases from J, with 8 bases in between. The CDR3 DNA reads TGTGCCAGCAACAGGGCGAATGAGCAGTTCTTC. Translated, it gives CASNRANEQFF.

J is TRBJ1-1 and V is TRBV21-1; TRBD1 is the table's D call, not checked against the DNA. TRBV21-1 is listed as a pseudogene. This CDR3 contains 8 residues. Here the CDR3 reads CPQGEAFF. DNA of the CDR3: TGTCCACAGGGGGAAGCTTTCTTT.

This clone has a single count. The CDR3 DNA reads TGCGCCAGCCCTGACGCGGCTAGCGATCAACTTTTCACAGATACGCAGTATTTT. Translating gives CASPDAASDQLFTDTQYF. The chain couples TRBV10-1 to TRBJ2-3, with a tentative D call TRBD2 (6 bases). The CDR3 contains 18 residues. CDR1 is WNHNN, CDR2 SYGVQD, per germline (reference sequence). V lost 8 bases and J 2 bases, leaving 26 bases between the germline ends.

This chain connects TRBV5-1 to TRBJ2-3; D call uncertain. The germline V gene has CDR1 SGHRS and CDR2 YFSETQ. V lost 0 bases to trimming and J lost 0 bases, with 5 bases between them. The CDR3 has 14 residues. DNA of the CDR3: TGCGCCAGCAGCTTGGCCGCCAGCACAGATACGCAGTATTTT. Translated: CASSLAASTDTQYF.

Here the CDR3 reads CASSLTSGRLRNEQFF. CDR3 in DNA: TGCGCCAGCAGCTTAACTAGCGGGAGACTCCGCAATGAGCAGTTCTTC. The chain carries TRBV5-1 and TRBJ2-1, with TRBD2 matching 11 bases. Germline V gives CDR1 SGHRS, CDR2 YFSETQ. CDR3 size: 16 residues. Trimming removed 2 bases from V and 6 bases from J; junction bases left unmatched: 7.

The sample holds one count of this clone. The CDR3 here is CASSLTVSGGYTF. The CDR3 bases are TGTGCCAGCAGCTTAACTGTGTCGGGAGGCTACACCTTC. The V and J genes are TRBV11-2 and TRBJ1-2, with D hard to call. V was shortened by 2 bases and J by 8 bases, with 12 bases between the two germline ends. The CDR3 runs 13 residues. Looked up from germline, CDR1 is SGHAT and CDR2 is FQNNGV.

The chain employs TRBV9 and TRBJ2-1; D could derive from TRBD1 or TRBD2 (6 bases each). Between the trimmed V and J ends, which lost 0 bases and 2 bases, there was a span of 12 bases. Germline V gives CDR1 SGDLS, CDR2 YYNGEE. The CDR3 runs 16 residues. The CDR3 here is CASSVGIGGAYNEQFF. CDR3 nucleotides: TGTGCCAGCAGCGTAGGGATCGGGGGCGCCTACAATGAGCAGTTCTTC.

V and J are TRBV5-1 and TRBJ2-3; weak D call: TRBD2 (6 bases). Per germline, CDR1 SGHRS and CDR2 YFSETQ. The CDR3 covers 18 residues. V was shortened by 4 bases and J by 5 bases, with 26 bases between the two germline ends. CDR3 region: CASSPRFRFSGTGDTQYF. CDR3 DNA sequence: TGCGCCAGCAGCCCGCGTTTCCGGTTTAGTGGGACTGGAGATACGCAGTATTTT.

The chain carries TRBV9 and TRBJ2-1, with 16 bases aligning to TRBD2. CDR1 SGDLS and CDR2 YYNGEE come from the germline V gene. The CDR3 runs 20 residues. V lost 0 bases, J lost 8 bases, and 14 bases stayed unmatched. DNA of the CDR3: TGTGCCAGCAGCGTAGCTACTCCGGGAGGGACTAGCGGGAGGGATTATGAGCAGTTCTTC. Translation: CASSVATPGGTSGRDYEQFF.